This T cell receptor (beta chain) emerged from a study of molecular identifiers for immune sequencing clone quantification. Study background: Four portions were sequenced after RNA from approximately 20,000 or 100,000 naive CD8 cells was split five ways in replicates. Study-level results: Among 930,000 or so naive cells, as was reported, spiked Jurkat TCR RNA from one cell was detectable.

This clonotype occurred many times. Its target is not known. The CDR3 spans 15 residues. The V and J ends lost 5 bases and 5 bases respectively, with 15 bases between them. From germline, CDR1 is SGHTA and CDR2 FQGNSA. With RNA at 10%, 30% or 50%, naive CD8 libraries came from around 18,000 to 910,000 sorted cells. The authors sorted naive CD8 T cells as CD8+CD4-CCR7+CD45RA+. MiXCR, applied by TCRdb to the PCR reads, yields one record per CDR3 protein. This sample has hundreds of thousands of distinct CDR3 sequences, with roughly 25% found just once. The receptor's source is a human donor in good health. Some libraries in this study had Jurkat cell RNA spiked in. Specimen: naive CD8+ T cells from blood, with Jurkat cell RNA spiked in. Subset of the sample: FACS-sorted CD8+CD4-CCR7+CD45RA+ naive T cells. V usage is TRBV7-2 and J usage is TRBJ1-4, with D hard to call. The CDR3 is CASSPMQPFNEKLFF. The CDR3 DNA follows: TGTGCCAGCAGCCCTATGCAGCCTTTCAATGAAAAACTGTTTTTT.